A selection of T cell receptor beta chains follows, all from one sample in a study of shared clonotypes between healthy human individuals. The repertoire was sequenced with immunoSEQ multiplex PCR; TCRdb's copy has only in-frame clones and lacks some. The repertoire holds 2.3 million or so clones, with roughly 93% as singletons. Sequenced sample: naive CD4+ T cells from PBMCs. The receptors come from a man younger than 35 in good health. Some clones in this sample may be carry-over from other donors' samples. CDR3s include the opening cysteine and the closing phenylalanine or tryptophan. Fields, in order: J gene, V gene, clone size, D gene, CDR3 length, CDR3 DNA, CDR3 protein. A D gene is named only where the DNA matches it firmly. Rows give clone size only sometimes, using once, few, many, or a class for an expanded clone.

>TRBJ2-5|TRBV6-5|few|.|13
TGTGCCAGCAGTTCATACCGCCGGGAGACCCAGTACTTC
CASSSYRRETQYF
>TRBJ1-3|TRBV5-4|once|TRBD1|14
TGTGCCAGCAGCTTTCAGGGGGCGGGGAACACCATATATTTT
CASSFQGAGNTIYF
>TRBJ2-7|TRBV10-3|.|.|16
TGTGCCATCAGTGAGGACTTTCCTGTAAAACCGTACGAGCAGTACTTC
CAISEDFPVKPYEQYF
>TRBJ2-1|TRBV7-2|.|.|14
TGTGCCAGCAGCTTAGATTTTGGAAGAAATGAGCAGTTCTTC
CASSLDFGRNEQFF
>TRBJ1-1|TRBV28|few|TRBD1|15
TGTGCCAGCAGTACCTCGACAGGGCATCACACTGAAGCTTTCTTT
CASSTSTGHHTEAFF
>TRBJ1-1|TRBV6-1|.|TRBD1|15
TGTGCCACCGCCGGGACAGGGGGCGCGGGCACTGAAGCTTTCTTT
CATAGTGGAGTEAFF
>TRBJ1-1|TRBV6-5|.|.|15
TGTGCCAGCCTCCCCCTCGGGAGGGGGGACACTGAAGCTTTCTTT
CASLPLGRGDTEAFF
>TRBJ2-3|TRBV7-6|.|.|14
TGTGCCAGCAGCTGGCTATCGACCACAGATACGCAGTATTTT
CASSWLSTTDTQYF
>TRBJ2-1|TRBV2|.|TRBD2|14
TGTGCCAGCCAAGGTAGCGGGAGGGCCAATGAGCAGTTCTTC
CASQGSGRANEQFF
>TRBJ2-1|TRBV18|.|TRBD1|15
TGTGCCAGCTCACCACGGACAGGGGTAGGTGATGAGCAGTTCTTC
CASSPRTGVGDEQFF
>TRBJ1-2|TRBV10-3|.|.|12
TGTGCCATCAGTGTGGCAGACTATGGCTACACCTTC
CAISVADYGYTF
>TRBJ2-7|TRBV28|.|TRBD2|16
TGTGCCAGCAGTTCCGTGCGCGGGAGGGCCTCAAACGAGCAGTACTTC
CASSSVRGRASNEQYF
>TRBJ1-1|TRBV19|.|.|15
TGTGCCAGTAATTCCTGGGGTCATTCGGTCACTGAAGCTTTCTTT
CASNSWGHSVTEAFF
>TRBJ2-2|TRBV15|.|TRBD1|15
TGTGCCACCAGCATTAGACAGGGGCGGGACGGGGAGCTGTTTTTT
CATSIRQGRDGELFF
>TRBJ1-1|TRBV10-1|.|.|12
TGCGCCAGCAGTGACACAACGGGACAATCCTTCTTT
CASSDTTGQSFF
>TRBJ2-5|TRBV7-9|few|.|12
TGTGCCAGCAGCTTAGGGCAAGAGACCCAGTACTTC
CASSLGQETQYF
>TRBJ2-2|TRBV27|.|.|16
TGTGCCAGCAGTTTATTACCCAGCTTGAACACCGGGGAGCTGTTTTTT
CASSLLPSLNTGELFF
>TRBJ2-3|TRBV19|.|TRBD1|16
TGTGCCAGTAGAACTCCTGGAGGACAGGGAATTTTTACGCAGTATTTT
CASRTPGGQGIFTQYF
>TRBJ2-3|TRBV18|.|TRBD1|15
TGTGCCAGCTCACGGGCTACAGGGGGCGCAGATACGCAGTATTTT
CASSRATGGADTQYF
>TRBJ2-1|TRBV5-1|.|.|13
TGCGCCAGCAGCTTGGTCCCAGGGAATGAGCAGTTCTTC
CASSLVPGNEQFF
>TRBJ2-3|TRBV6-6|.|.|16
TGTGCCAGCAGCCGGGACACCCGAGGTGGCACAGATACGCAGTATTTT
CASSRDTRGGTDTQYF
>TRBJ2-7|TRBV18|.|.|14
TGTGCCAGCTCACCCCGGACGGAAAACTACGAGCAGTACTTC
CASSPRTENYEQYF
>TRBJ1-2|TRBV9|.|.|14
TGTGCCAGCAGCGTAGCCGGCAGGGCTTACGGCTACACCTTC
CASSVAGRAYGYTF
>TRBJ2-7|TRBV28|.|.|13
TGTGCCAGCAGTTTAGATCCGGCGACGGCGCAGTACTTC
CASSLDPATAQYF
>TRBJ1-1|TRBV19|.|.|13
TGTGCCAGTAGTTTTCAGAACAGGATTGGGGCTTTCTTT
CASSFQNRIGAFF
>TRBJ2-7|TRBV11-2|.|.|16
TGTGCCAGCAGCTTATCGGGGGCGGGCGGAACCTACGAGCAGTACTTC
CASSLSGAGGTYEQYF
>TRBJ1-5|TRBV19|.|.|15
TGTGCCAGTAGTATCTCCTCAGCAGGCAATCAGCCCCAGCATTTT
CASSISSAGNQPQHF
>TRBJ1-1|TRBV18|.|TRBD1|14
TGTGCCAGCTCACACGACAGGGACACAACTGAAGCTTTCTTT
CASSHDRDTTEAFF
>TRBJ2-1|TRBV5-6|.|TRBD1|14
TGTGCCAGCCGTCCGGGACAGGGGGCATGGGAGCAGTTCTTC
CASRPGQGAWEQFF
>TRBJ2-1|TRBV5-1|.|.|13
TGCGCCAGCAGCTTGGCGCAGTTCAATGAGCAGTTCTTC
CASSLAQFNEQFF
>TRBJ2-1|TRBV5-6|.|.|13
TGTGCCAGCAGCGTGGGACGGGACAATGAGCAGTTCTTC
CASSVGRDNEQFF
>TRBJ1-5|TRBV7-8|.|.|15
TGTGCCAGCAGCTTAGGGGTGGGAAGCAATCAGCCCCAGCATTTT
CASSLGVGSNQPQHF
>TRBJ2-7|TRBV5-4|.|TRBD2|16
TGTGCCAGCAGCTTGGGTAGCGGGACCACTTCCTACGAGCAGTACTTC
CASSLGSGTTSYEQYF
>TRBJ1-1|TRBV5-1|.|.|13
TGCGCCAGCAGCTTGGGGCAGGGTCGGGAAGCTTTCTTT
CASSLGQGREAFF
>TRBJ2-3|TRBV11-3|.|.|11
TGTGCCAGCAGCAAGGGGGATACGCAGTATTTT
CASSKGDTQYF
>TRBJ1-5|TRBV19|.|.|13
TGTGCCATAGGTCTTGGGGTCAATCAGCCCCAGCATTTT
CAIGLGVNQPQHF
>TRBJ2-4|TRBV7-9|.|.|16
TGTGCCAGCAGCTTAGGGACCGGGATACCCAAAAACATTCAGTACTTC
CASSLGTGIPKNIQYF
>TRBJ1-3|TRBV7-6|.|TRBD1|17
TGTGCCAGCTCCGCTCGACAGGGGGGAGATTCTGGAAACACCATATATTTT
CASSARQGGDSGNTIYF
>TRBJ2-2|TRBV4-2|.|TRBD2|18
TGTGCCAGCAGCCAAATGGGACTAGCGGGAGCGCGCACCGGGGAGCTGTTTTTT
CASSQMGLAGARTGELFF
>TRBJ1-1|TRBV2|.|.|16
TGTGCCAGCAGGGTTAACCGGGACGCAAGAAACACTGAAGCTTTCTTT
CASRVNRDARNTEAFF
>TRBJ2-3|TRBV7-9|.|.|15
TGTGCCAGCAGCTTAGTCAGGGGCGCGGTAGATACGCAGTATTTT
CASSLVRGAVDTQYF
>TRBJ2-7|TRBV11-1|.|TRBD1|15
TGTGCCAGCAGCTCGCTACAGGGGCTCTCGGACGAGCAGTACTTC
CASSSLQGLSDEQYF
>TRBJ1-2|TRBV14|.|.|16
TGTGCCAGCAGCCAAGATAACGGGGTTGTCGGCTATGGCTACACCTTC
CASSQDNGVVGYGYTF
>TRBJ1-5|TRBV2|.|.|13
TGTGCCAGCAGAAACAGGCAGAATCAGCCCCAGCATTTT
CASRNRQNQPQHF
>TRBJ2-1|TRBV18|.|.|16
TGTGCCAGCTCACCGATTACTAGTCAGTCCTACAATGAGCAGTTCTTC
CASSPITSQSYNEQFF
>TRBJ1-6|TRBV28|.|.|14
TGTGCCAGCAGCCGCCGGGACTCTAATTCACCCCTCCACTTT
CASSRRDSNSPLHF
>TRBJ1-5|TRBV12-2|.|.|17
TGTGCAAGGCCCCCAGAGAGGCGGCCAAATAGCAATCAGCCCCAGCATTTT
CARPPERRPNSNQPQHF
>TRBJ2-3|TRBV1|.|.|20
TGCACCAGCAGCCTACCCCAACCCTTCCTAGCGGGACGGGGCACAGATACGCAGTATTTT
CTSSLPQPFLAGRGTDTQYF
>TRBJ1-1|TRBV19|.|.|13
TGTGCCAGTAGTAGTAAACATAACACTGAAGCTTTCTTT
CASSSKHNTEAFF
>TRBJ1-1|TRBV9|.|TRBD1|15
TGTGCCAGCAGCGTAGACCCAGGGGGCGTAGAGGAGGCTTTCTTT
CASSVDPGGVEEAFF
>TRBJ2-7|TRBV5-6|.|TRBD1|14
TGTGCCAGCAGCTCCGGGACAGGGGTGGGCGAGCAGTACTTC
CASSSGTGVGEQYF
>TRBJ2-5|TRBV4-1|.|.|14
TGCGCCAGCAGCCCGGACATATCTTCTCCAGTCCAGTACTTC
CASSPDISSPVQYF